Shown below are 3 T cell receptor beta chains from a single sample sequenced in a study of cytotoxic CD8 clonotypes in ibrutinib-treated CLL. This table comes from immunoSEQ multiplex PCR, and its TCRdb copy is limited to in-frame clones, with some not included. In the table there are 150,000 or so clones, around three quarters of which are singletons. This specimen consisted of PBMCs, obtained after 12 months of ibrutinib treatment. The receptors were gathered from a human donor with chronic lymphocytic leukemia.

The chain has TRBV7-6 and TRBJ2-3; 14 bases fit TRBD2. Germline V gene sequence: CDR1 SGHVS, CDR2 FNYEAQ. The CDR3 extends over 16 amino acids. The trim removed 3 bases at V and 10 bases at J, leaving 9 bases unmatched. The CDR3 sequence: CASSFRTSGGSSAQYF. DNA for the CDR3: TGTGCCAGCAGCTTCCGGACTAGCGGGGGGTCTAGTGCGCAGTATTTT.

This chain joins TRBV10-3 and TRBJ2-2, with 11 bases lining up with TRBD2. The CDR3 loop spans 18 amino acids. Trimming at V came to 0 bases and at J to 1 base, leaving 4 bases not matched to a gene. From germline, CDR1 is ENHRY and CDR2 SYGVKD. CDR3 sequence: CAISESLAGVRNTGELFF. For the CDR3, the DNA is TGTGCCATCAGTGAGTCACTAGCGGGAGTAAGGAACACCGGGGAGCTGTTTTTT.

This chain joins TRBV27 and TRBJ1-5; TRBD1 matches at 7 bases. V was clipped by 1 base and J by 3 bases; unmatched bases: 9. The V gene's germline CDR1 is MNHEY and CDR2 SMNVEV (reference sequence). The CDR3 consists of 17 residues. The DNA of the CDR3 is TGTGCCAGCAGTTTATGGGGGCAGGGGGTCTACAATCAGCCCCAGCATTTT. It is translated as CASSLWGQGVYNQPQHF.